This T cell receptor (beta chain) was identified during a study of blood T cell repertoires in COVID-19 (TCRdb year 2020). Looking at the study overall: The collaborator samples originated in the United States, Italy and Spain and spanned the acute and convalescent phases of COVID-19. Deeply sampled blood TCRbeta repertoires from subjects exposed to, actively infected with, or recovered from COVID-19 were included in the dataset. The material from the prospective study consisted of cDNA or gDNA derived from T cells, B-cell-depleted T cells, or PBMCs. Samples were obtained from the ongoing ImmuneRACE study (first 160 participants) and from 1,254 subjects provided by 6 global collaborators. Where HLA class I and class II types were available, the types were taken from metadata supplied by the sample provider, not from assay-based typing. Sample metadata almost always included a de-identified subject ID, COVID-19 status, age in years and sex. The repertoires were made available in a free public database intended to serve as a resource for research on the immune response to SARS-CoV-2. Beyond this particular receptor, the publication reports: The amount of clinical and demographic metadata varied by source and participant and was provided uncurated.

The collaborating institutions used their own protocols to collect whole blood in K2EDTA tubes. For TCRbeta analysis, collaborators shipped samples as frozen whole blood, isolated PBMCs, or DNA extracted from either of those sample types. After removal of 2 bases from V and 2 bases from J, the junction retains 6 bases not matched to a gene. From the cysteine through the phenylalanine, the CDR3 covers 16 amino acids. Just CDR3 DNA is preserved here, 48 bases in frame from base 1. The germline V gene specifies WSHSY as CDR1 and SAAADI as CDR2. TCRbeta CDR3 regions were amplified from genomic DNA using the immunoSEQ Assay, a bias-controlled multiplex PCR. As for the original processing: The number of nucleated cells in each sample was estimated by amplification of reference gene primers within the assay. To quantify the absolute abundance of each unique TCRbeta CDR3 rearrangement, sequence reads were collapsed and filtered. For each sample, productive Simpson clonality was calculated by taking the square root of Simpson's diversity index across productive rearrangements. TCRdb stores this immuneACCESS table with in-frame sequences only. Part of the clones is absent; in the studies checked, under half of the shortfall reflects unresolved V genes, and no reason is known for the rest. The DNA was the basis for D and trimming; V, J and clone size are from that table. This sample gives fewer than 300,000 clones in total; under 90% of them show up just once. Less than 3% of the sample lies in the top ten.

This clone appeared a few times. This clone's antigen is unknown. No much larger clonotype is one base removed from it; base qualities were not supplied. The rearrangement combines TRBV10-2 with TRBJ1-5, and TRBD1 matches 7 of the central bases. What was sequenced was peripheral blood. The origin of this receptor is a woman in her fifties or sixties with active or convalescent COVID-19. The base sequence is TGCGCCAGCAGTGAGGCGACCGGGACAGGCAATCAGCCCCAGCATTTT. This gives the protein CASSEATGTGNQPQHF.